One sample yielded the 14 T cell receptor beta chains listed below, sequenced in a study of control samples from healthy donors and cancer patients. Measured with immunoSEQ multiplex PCR; TCRdb has only the in-frame clones, and not every one. The sample lists 110,000 to 150,000 clones; around 86% were seen once. Sequencing used blood. Receptors originate from a man younger than 40 in good health.

V gene TRBV11-3 combines with J gene TRBJ2-5, with a weak D call TRBD2 (5 bases). There are 13 residues in the CDR3. Germline V gene data show CDR1 as SGHNT and CDR2 as YENEEA. V lost 5 bases and J 2 bases, leaving 9 bases between the germline ends. The CDR3 is CASSTRLQETQYF. The CDR3 DNA reads as TGTGCCAGCAGCACCCGACTACAAGAGACCCAGTACTTC.

The chain links TRBV7-2 to TRBJ2-7, with 7 bases fitting TRBD1. The CDR3 is 16 residues long. The V gene end was trimmed by 5 bases and the J gene end by 2 bases; junction bases not matched to a gene: 12. Germline V gene sequence: CDR1 SGHTA, CDR2 FQGNSA. CDR3 in DNA: TGTGCCAGCAGCCTAGGTAAGGGGGCCGAAGCCTACGAGCAGTACTTC. Protein: CASSLGKGAEAYEQYF. The whole variable domain, remainder taken from reference TRBV7-2 and TRBJ2-7, is GAGVSQSPSNKVTEKGKDVELRCDPISGHTALYWYRQSLGQGLEFLIYFQGNSAPDKSGLPSDRFSAERTGGSVSTLTIQRTQQEDSAVYLCASSLGKGAEAYEQYFGPGTRLTVT.

This clone occurred once. The same CDR3 is also encoded by other DNA sequences in this sample. V is TRBV12-3 or TRBV12-4 and J is TRBJ2-7; D not resolved. The CDR3 has 10 residues. Deletions cut 2 bases from V and 5 bases from J, with 1 base between. CDR3 loop: CASSLNEQYF. CDR3 DNA: TGTGCCAGCAGTTTAAACGAGCAGTACTTC.

The rearrangement uses TRBV4-3 and TRBJ2-1; perhaps TRBD2 as D (6 bases). The V and J ends lost 2 bases and 10 bases respectively, with 12 bases between them. CDR1 LGHNA and CDR2 YSLEER come from the germline V gene. The CDR3 consists of 13 residues. The DNA of the CDR3 is TGCGCCAGCAGCCAATCATCGGGGGTAGAGCAGTTCTTC. It yields the protein CASSQSSGVEQFF.

This clone was observed a single time. The chain uses TRBV2 and TRBJ1-2; 11 nucleotides agree with TRBD1. Germline lookup yields CDR1 SNHLY and CDR2 FYNNEI. With 6 bases clipped from V and 7 bases from J, the junction kept 7 bases outside the gene matches. This CDR3 region has 14 residues. The CDR3 is CASRAGTGGSGYTF. The CDR3 nucleotides are TGTGCCAGCAGGGCCGGGACAGGGGGTTCTGGCTACACCTTC.

This rearrangement joins TRBV6-6 to TRBJ2-2; 7 bases are shared with TRBD1. V was clipped by 6 bases and J by 1 base; unmatched bases: 5. Germline V gene data show CDR1 as MNHNY and CDR2 as SVGAGI (reference sequence). The CDR3 totals 15 residues. The CDR3 reads CASRDRDRNTGELFF. Here the CDR3 DNA reads TGTGCCAGCAGAGACAGGGACAGGAACACCGGGGAGCTGTTTTTT.

The gene calls are TRBV7-3 and TRBJ1-1; D gene uncertain. CDR1 and CDR2 (germline): SGHTA, FQGTGA. The CDR3 extends over 13 amino acids. V was clipped by 6 bases and J by 7 bases, with 15 bases between them. The CDR3 sequence is CASSPTRIHEAFF. The CDR3 DNA is TGTGCCAGCAGTCCGACCCGCATCCATGAAGCTTTCTTT. Together with reference TRBV7-3 and TRBJ1-1, the CDR3 gives the full variable domain: GAGVSQTPSNKVTEKGKYVELRCDPISGHTALYWYRQSLGQGPEFLIYFQGTGAADDSGLPNDRFFAVRPEGSVSTLKIQRTERGDSAVYLCASSPTRIHEAFFGQGTRLTVV.

The gene calls are TRBV20-1 and TRBJ1-3; no firm D call. Per germline, CDR1 DFQATT and CDR2 SNEGSKA (reference sequence). The CDR3 sequence is 15 residues long. The V end lost 3 bases, the J end lost 4 bases, and 16 bases lay between the germline ends. DNA for the CDR3: TGCAGTGCTAGTTGGGTCGGGATATCGGGAAACACCATATATTTT. Protein sequence: CSASWVGISGNTIYF.

CDR3 sequence: CASSPLVGSSYEQYF. For the CDR3, the DNA is TGCGCCAGCAGCCCTCTTGTCGGTAGCTCCTACGAGCAGTACTTC. The rearrangement uses TRBV4-3 and TRBJ2-7, with no clear D. CDR3 length: 15 residues. Germline CDR1 is LGHNA and CDR2 is YSLEER. V lost 4 bases and J lost 0, with 13 bases in between.

The chain uses TRBV6-5 and TRBJ1-1; D perhaps matches TRBD1 (5 bases). Germline CDR1 MNHEY, CDR2 SVGAGI. The CDR3 totals 14 residues. V dropped 5 bases and J dropped 4 bases, with 14 bases sitting between them. The chain's CDR3 is CASSTSGGGTEAFF. The CDR3 coding sequence is TGTGCCAGCAGTACGAGCGGGGGAGGCACTGAAGCTTTCTTT.

CDR3 protein: CASSIGPFTSYEQYF. Written as DNA, the CDR3 is TGTGCCAGTAGTATTGGACCTTTTACCTCCTACGAGCAGTACTTC. J is TRBJ2-7 and V is TRBV19; D gene ambiguous. Germline V CDR1 and CDR2: LNHDA, SQIVND (reference sequence). The germline V and J ends were trimmed by 3 bases and 0 bases, with 12 bases remaining between them. This CDR3 has 15 residues. The whole variable domain, filled in from reference TRBV19 and TRBJ2-7, reads DGGITQSPKYLFRKEGQNVTLSCEQNLNHDAMYWYRQDPGQGLRLIYYSQIVNDFQKGDIAEGYSVSREKKESFPLTVTSAQKNPTAFYLCASSIGPFTSYEQYFGPGTRLTVT.

DNA for the CDR3: TGTGCCAGCAGTGAAACACACCAGAACACCGGGGAGCTGTTTTTT. It is translated as CASSETHQNTGELFF. The chain carries TRBV2 and TRBJ2-2, with unresolved D. This CDR3 spans 15 amino acids. Germline V gives CDR1 SNHLY, CDR2 FYNNEI. The ends were cut back, 2 bases at V and 1 base at J, with 8 bases in the middle. The complete variable domain, with remaining parts taken from reference TRBV2 and TRBJ2-2, reads EPEVTQTPSHQVTQMGQEVILRCVPISNHLYFYWYRQILGQKVEFLVSFYNNEISEKSEIFDDQFSVERPDGSNFTLKIRSTKLEDSAMYFCASSETHQNTGELFFGEGSRLTVL.

The chain couples TRBV5-6 to TRBJ1-2, with 9 positions matching TRBD1. The germline gives CDR1 SGHDT, CDR2 YYEEEE. The CDR3 has 15 residues. V was pared by 3 bases and J by 13 bases, with 16 bases of the junction left unmatched. The CDR3, as DNA: TGTGCCAGCAGCTCGGGGGTCGGGACAGGGAGGACTCTCACCTTC. Encoded protein: CASSSGVGTGRTLTF. The full variable domain, its missing parts supplied by reference TRBV5-6 and TRBJ1-2, is DAGVTQSPTHLIKTRGQQVTLRCSPKSGHDTVSWYQQALGQGPQFIFQYYEEEERQRGNFPDRFSGHQFPNYSSELNVNALLLGDSALYLCASSSGVGTGRTLTFGSGTRLTVV.

CDR3 in amino acids: CASSQGDTQYF. Written as DNA, the CDR3 is TGCGCCAGCAGTCAGGGAGATACGCAGTATTTT. The J gene is TRBJ2-3, the V gene TRBV23-1; D gene unclear. TRBV23-1 is reported as an ORF; its role is uncertain. Trimming removed 3 bases at V and 5 bases at J, with 3 bases between. There are 11 residues in the CDR3.